This T cell receptor beta chain was retrieved from a study of vaccination and CD4 T cells after COVID-19. Study results and caveats: It was observed that, in convalescent patients, a median about 90% of reactive clones arose only post-vaccination.

On this clonotype: Its antigen remains unknown.

The Oncomine TCR Beta short-read assay sequenced DNA from cultured CD4+ T cells. TCRdb itself ran the PCR reads through MiXCR, one entry per CDR3 protein. The sample holds roughly 10,000 distinct CDR3 sequences, about 51% seen once. This sample's treatment: roughly 11-day PBMC culture with coronavirus spike peptide pools or control peptides (ViraFEST assay). The CDR3 totals 15 residues. CDR1 and CDR2 (germline): MNHNS, SASEGT. With 4 bases removed from V and 4 bases from J, the gap between germline ends came to 14 bases. The gene calls are TRBV6-1 and TRBJ1-3; TRBD1 might be the D (5 bases). The sample taken for sequencing was CD4+ T cells from blood, cultured in vitro. This receptor was taken from a human donor who had recovered from COVID-19. The CDR3 loop reads CASSASGTSGNTIYF. CDR3 nucleotides: TGTGCCAGCAGTGCGTCGGGGACCTCGGGAAACACCATATATTTT.